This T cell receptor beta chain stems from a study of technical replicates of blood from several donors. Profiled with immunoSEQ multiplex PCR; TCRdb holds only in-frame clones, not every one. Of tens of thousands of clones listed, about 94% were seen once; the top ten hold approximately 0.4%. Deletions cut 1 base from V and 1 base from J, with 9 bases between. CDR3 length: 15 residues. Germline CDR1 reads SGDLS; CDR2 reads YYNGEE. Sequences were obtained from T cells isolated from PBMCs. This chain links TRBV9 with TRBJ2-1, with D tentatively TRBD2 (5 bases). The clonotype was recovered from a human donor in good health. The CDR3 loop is CASSVPAESYNEQFF. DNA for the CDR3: TGTGCCAGCAGCGTACCAGCGGAGTCCTACAATGAGCAGTTCTTC.